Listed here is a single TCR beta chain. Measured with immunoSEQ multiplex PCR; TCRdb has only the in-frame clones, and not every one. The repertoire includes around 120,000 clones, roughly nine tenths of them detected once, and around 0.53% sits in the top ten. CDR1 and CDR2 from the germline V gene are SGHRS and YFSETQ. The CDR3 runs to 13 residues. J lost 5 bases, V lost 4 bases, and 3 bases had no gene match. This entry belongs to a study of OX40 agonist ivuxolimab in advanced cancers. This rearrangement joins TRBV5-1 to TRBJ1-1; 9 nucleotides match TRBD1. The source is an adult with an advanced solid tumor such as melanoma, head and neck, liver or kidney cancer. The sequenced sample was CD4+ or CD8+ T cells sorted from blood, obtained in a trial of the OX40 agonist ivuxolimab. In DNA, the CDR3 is TGCGCCAGCAGCGGGGGACAGGGAACTGAAGCTTTCTTT. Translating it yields CASSGGQGTEAFF.